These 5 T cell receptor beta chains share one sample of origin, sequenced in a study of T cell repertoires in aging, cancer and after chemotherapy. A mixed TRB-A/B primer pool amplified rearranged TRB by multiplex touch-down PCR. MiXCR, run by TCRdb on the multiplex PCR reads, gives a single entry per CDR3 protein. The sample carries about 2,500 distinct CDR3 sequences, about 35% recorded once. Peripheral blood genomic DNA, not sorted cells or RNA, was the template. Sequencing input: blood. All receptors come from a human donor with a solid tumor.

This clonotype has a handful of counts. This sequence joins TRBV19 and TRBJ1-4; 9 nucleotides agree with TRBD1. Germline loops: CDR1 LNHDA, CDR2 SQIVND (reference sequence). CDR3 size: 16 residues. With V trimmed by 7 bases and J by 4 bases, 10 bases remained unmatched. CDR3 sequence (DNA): TGTGCCAGTATGGGGACAGGGAATATAGGTAATGAAAAACTGTTTTTT. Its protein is CASMGTGNIGNEKLFF. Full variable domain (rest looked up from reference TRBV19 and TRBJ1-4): DGGITQSPKYLFRKEGQNVTLSCEQNLNHDAMYWYRQDPGQGLRLIYYSQIVNDFQKGDIAEGYSVSREKKESFPLTVTSAQKNPTAFYLCASMGTGNIGNEKLFFGSGTQLSVL.

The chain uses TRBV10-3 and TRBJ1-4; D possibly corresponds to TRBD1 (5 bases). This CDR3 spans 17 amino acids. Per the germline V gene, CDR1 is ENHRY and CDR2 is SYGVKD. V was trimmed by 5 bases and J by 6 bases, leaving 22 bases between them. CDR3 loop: CAISQKRDIWDDEKLFF. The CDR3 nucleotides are TGTGCCATCAGTCAGAAGAGAGACATTTGGGACGATGAAAAACTGTTTTTT.

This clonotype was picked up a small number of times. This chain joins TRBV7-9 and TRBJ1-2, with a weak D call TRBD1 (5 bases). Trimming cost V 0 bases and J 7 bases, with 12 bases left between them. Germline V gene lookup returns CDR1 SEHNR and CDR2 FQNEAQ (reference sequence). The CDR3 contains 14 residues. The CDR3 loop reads CASSLAQGAGGYTF. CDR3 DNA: TGTGCCAGCAGCTTAGCGCAAGGGGCAGGTGGCTACACCTTC.

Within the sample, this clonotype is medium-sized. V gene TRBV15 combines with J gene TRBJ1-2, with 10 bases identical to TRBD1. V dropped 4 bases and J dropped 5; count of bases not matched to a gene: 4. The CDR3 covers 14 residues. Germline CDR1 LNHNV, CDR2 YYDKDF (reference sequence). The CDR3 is CATSKDRGGYGYTF. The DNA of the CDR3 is TGTGCCACCAGCAAGGACAGGGGGGGGTATGGCTACACCTTC.

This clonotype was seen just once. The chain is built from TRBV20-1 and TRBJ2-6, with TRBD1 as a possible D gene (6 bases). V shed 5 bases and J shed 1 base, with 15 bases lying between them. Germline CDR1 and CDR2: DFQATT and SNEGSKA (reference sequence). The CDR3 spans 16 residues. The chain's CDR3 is CSARDNGFSGANVLTF. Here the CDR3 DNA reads TGCAGTGCTCGGGACAACGGATTTTCTGGGGCCAACGTCCTGACTTTC.